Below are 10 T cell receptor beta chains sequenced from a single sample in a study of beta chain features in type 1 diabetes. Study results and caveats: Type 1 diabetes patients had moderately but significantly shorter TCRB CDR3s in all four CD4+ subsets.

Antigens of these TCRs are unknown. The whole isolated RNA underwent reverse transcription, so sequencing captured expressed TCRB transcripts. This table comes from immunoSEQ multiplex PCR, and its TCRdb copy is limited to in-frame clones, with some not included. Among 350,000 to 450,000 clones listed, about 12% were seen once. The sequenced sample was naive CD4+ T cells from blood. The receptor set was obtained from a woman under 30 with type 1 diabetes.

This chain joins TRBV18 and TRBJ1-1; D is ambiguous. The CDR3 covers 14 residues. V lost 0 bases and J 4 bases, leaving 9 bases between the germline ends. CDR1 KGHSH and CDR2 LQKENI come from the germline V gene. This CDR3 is CASSPPEGGTEAFF. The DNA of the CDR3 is TGTGCCAGCTCACCACCTGAGGGTGGCACTGAAGCTTTCTTT.

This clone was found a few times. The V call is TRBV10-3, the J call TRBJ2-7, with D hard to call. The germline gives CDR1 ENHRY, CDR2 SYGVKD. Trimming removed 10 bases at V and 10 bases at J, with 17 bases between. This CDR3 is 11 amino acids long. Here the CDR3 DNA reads TGTGCCACGGAAACTGGTCAGGAACAGTACTTC. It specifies CATETGQEQYF.

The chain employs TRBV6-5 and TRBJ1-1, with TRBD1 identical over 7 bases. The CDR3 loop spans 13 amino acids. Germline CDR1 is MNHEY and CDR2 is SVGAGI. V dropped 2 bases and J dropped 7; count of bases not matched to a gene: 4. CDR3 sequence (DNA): TGTGCCAGCAGTTACCAGGGACAGAATGAAGCTTTCTTT. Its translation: CASSYQGQNEAFF.

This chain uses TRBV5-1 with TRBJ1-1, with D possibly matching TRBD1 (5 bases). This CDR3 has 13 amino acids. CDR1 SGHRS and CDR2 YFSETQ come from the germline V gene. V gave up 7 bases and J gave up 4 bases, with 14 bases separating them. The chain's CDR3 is CASFPGGGTEAFF. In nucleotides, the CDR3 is TGCGCCAGCTTCCCAGGCGGGGGCACTGAAGCTTTCTTT.

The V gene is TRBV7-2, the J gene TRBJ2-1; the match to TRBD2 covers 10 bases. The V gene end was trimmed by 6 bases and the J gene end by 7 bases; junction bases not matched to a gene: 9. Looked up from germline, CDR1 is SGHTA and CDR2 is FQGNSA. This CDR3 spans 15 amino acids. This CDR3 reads CASREAGGNVNEQFF. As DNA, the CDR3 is TGTGCCAGCAGGGAAGCGGGAGGGAATGTGAATGAGCAGTTCTTC. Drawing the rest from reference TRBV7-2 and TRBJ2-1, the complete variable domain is GAGVSQSPSNKVTEKGKDVELRCDPISGHTALYWYRQSLGQGLEFLIYFQGNSAPDKSGLPSDRFSAERTGGSVSTLTIQRTQQEDSAVYLCASREAGGNVNEQFFGPGTRLTVL.

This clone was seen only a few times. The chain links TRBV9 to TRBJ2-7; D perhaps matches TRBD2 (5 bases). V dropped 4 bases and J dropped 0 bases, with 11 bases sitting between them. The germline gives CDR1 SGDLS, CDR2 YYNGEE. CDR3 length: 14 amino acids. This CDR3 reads CASSSRLSSYEQYF. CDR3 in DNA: TGTGCCAGCAGCAGCCGACTAAGCTCCTACGAGCAGTACTTC.

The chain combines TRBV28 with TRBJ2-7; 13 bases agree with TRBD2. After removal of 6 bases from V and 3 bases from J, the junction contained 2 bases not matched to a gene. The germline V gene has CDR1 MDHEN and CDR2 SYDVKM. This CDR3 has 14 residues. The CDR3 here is CASRRTSGSYEQYF. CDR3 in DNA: TGTGCCAGCAGGCGGACTAGCGGGAGCTACGAGCAGTACTTC.

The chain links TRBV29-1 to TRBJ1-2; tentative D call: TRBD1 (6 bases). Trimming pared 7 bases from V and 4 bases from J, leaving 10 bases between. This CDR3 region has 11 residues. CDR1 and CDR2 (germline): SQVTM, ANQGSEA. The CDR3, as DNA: TGCAGCGCCGGGGACATCTATGGCTACACCTTC. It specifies CSAGDIYGYTF.

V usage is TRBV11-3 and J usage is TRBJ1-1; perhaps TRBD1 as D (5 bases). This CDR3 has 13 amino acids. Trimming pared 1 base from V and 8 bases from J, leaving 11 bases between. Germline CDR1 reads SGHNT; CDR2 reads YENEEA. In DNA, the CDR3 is TGTGCCAGCAGCTTAGCCCCAGGGAACGAAGCTTTCTTT. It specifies CASSLAPGNEAFF.

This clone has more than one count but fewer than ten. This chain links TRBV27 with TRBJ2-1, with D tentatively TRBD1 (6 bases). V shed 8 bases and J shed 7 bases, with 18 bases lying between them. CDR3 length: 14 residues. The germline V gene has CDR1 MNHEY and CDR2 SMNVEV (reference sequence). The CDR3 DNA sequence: TGTGCCAGCGGTGCTTGGGGGCCACGGAATGAGCAGTTCTTC. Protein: CASGAWGPRNEQFF.